Reported below is one T cell receptor (beta chain). Its recognized antigen is unknown. No qualities accompany the bases; no much larger clone lies one base away. The data were taken from a study of blood T cell repertoires in COVID-19 (dated by TCRdb to about 2020). Regarding the complete study: Samples from collaborators originated in the United States, Italy and Spain and spanned both the acute and convalescent phases of COVID-19. The prospective study material was composed of cDNA or gDNA derived from T cells, B-cell-depleted T cells, or PBMCs. HLA class I and class II types, where available, came from metadata supplied by the sample provider rather than from assay-based typing. A freely available public database, intended as a resource for researchers studying the immune response to SARS-CoV-2, is where the repertoires were released. Samples came from the ongoing ImmuneRACE study (first 160 participants) plus 1,254 subjects from 6 global collaborators. A de-identified subject ID, COVID-19 status, age in years and sex were almost always included in the sample metadata. Deeply sampled blood TCRbeta repertoires from subjects exposed to, actively infected with, or recovered from COVID-19 were included in the dataset. The investigation overall reported the following: How much clinical and demographic metadata was included differed by source and by participant, and the metadata was provided uncurated.

Another Seattle source contributed samples from volunteer blood donors who had recovered from COVID-19. The collaborating institutions used their own protocols to collect whole blood in K2EDTA tubes. For TCRbeta analysis, collaborators shipped samples in one of three forms: frozen whole blood, isolated PBMCs, or DNA extracted from either of those sample types. As encoded in the germline V gene (reference sequence), CDR1 is LNHDA while CDR2 is SQIVND. The CDR3 runs 14 residues from the cysteine to the phenylalanine. The sequence is cut down to CDR3 DNA, 42 bases in frame from base 1. Deletion took 5 bases off V and 2 bases off J, with a span of 11 bases between the germline ends. TCRbeta CDR3 regions were amplified from genomic DNA by means of the immunoSEQ Assay, a bias-controlled multiplex PCR. The study's processing was this. Within the assay, amplification of reference gene primers was used to estimate how many nucleated cells each sample contained. Sequence reads were collapsed and filtered to measure the absolute abundance of every unique TCRbeta CDR3 rearrangement. For each sample, productive Simpson clonality was calculated as the square root of Simpson's diversity index over productive rearrangements. TCRdb limited this immuneACCESS table to in-frame rearrangements with V and J called. A share of clones is missing; checked studies link under half to unresolved V genes, and the rest is unexplained. The DNA gave D and trimming, while V, J and clone size come from that table. The sample has approximately 240,000 clones on record, about 85% of them singletons. The ten largest clones add up to over 9.5% of the sample.

The rearranged segments are TRBV19 and TRBJ2-3, and the D gene may be TRBD2, 6 bases matching. This clonotype was obtained from a young woman who had recovered from COVID-19. Input material: peripheral blood. The CDR3 reads as follows: CASSAQGLTDTQYF. Read as DNA, the sequence is TGTGCCAGTAGTGCGCAGGGACTCACAGATACGCAGTATTTT.